The clone carrying this T cell receptor beta chain is termed medium-sized (0.01 to 0.1%). Germline V CDR1 and CDR2: SEHNR, FQNEAQ (reference sequence). V dropped 6 bases and J dropped 10 bases, with 15 bases sitting between them. This CDR3 comprises 12 residues. Among the 110 or so subjects of the validation cohort, separate from the 666-subject first cohort, were the donors. The data are from a study of cytomegalovirus exposure and HLA in healthy donors. Here immunoSEQ multiplex PCR was the method, and the copy in TCRdb shows in-frame clones only, minus some. The table includes fewer than 200,000 clones, roughly 86% detected once.

J is TRBJ1-1 and V is TRBV7-9; no clear D. This TCR came from a man younger than 30 in good health and CMV-seropositive. The sample consisted of PBMCs. The CDR3 is CASSSQLGGAFF. CDR3 DNA sequence: TGTGCCAGCAGTTCCCAACTAGGTGGAGCTTTCTTT.